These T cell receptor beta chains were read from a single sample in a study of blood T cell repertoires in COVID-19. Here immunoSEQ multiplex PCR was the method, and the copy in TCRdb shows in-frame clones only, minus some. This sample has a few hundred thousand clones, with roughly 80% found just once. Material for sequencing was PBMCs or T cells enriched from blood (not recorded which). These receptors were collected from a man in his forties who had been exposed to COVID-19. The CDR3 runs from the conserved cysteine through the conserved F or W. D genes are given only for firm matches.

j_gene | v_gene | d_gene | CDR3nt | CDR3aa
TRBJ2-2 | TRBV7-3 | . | TGTGCCAGCAGCCCCCACAGGGACACCGGGGAGCTGTTTTTT | CASSPHRDTGELFF
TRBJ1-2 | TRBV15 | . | TGTGCCACCAGCAGGGGAGGGGACTATGGCTACACCTTC | CATSRGGDYGYTF
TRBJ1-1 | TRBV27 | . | TGTGCCAGCAGTTTATACGGGTACACTGAAGCTTTCTTT | CASSLYGYTEAFF
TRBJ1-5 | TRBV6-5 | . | TGTGCCAGCAGTACCCCCAGGGAGGGGCAGCCCCAGCATTTT | CASSTPREGQPQHF
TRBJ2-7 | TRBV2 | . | TGTGCCAGCAGCCCGGGTGCCTACGAGCAGTACTTC | CASSPGAYEQYF
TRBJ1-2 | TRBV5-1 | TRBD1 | TGCGCCAGCAGCTTGGGAGGGACAGGGATGAACTATGGCTACACCTTC | CASSLGGTGMNYGYTF
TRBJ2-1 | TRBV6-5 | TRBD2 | TGTGCCAGCAGTCGCGGGAGGGGGGACAATGAGCAGTTCTTC | CASSRGRGDNEQFF
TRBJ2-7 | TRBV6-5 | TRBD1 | TGTGCCAGCAGATACACGGGACAGGGTCTCTACGAGCAGTACTTC | CASRYTGQGLYEQYF
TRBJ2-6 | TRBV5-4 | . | TGTGCCAGCAGCTTACAGGGCTCTGGGGCCAACGTCCTGACTTTC | CASSLQGSGANVLTF
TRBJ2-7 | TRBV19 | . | TGTGCCAGTAGCATAGGTTCGCGAGTCGTCGGCGAGCAGTACTTC | CASSIGSRVVGEQYF
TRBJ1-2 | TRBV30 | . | TGTGCCTGGAGCGCCTCGGGGGGCTATGGCTACACCTTC | CAWSASGGYGYTF
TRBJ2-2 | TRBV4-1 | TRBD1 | TGCGCCAGCAGCCTTCCGGGACAGGGAAGCGGGGAGCTGTTTTTT | CASSLPGQGSGELFF
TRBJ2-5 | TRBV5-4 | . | TGTGCCAGCAGCTCAGACTGGAAGACCCAGTACTTC | CASSSDWKTQYF
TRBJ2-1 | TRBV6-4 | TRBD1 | TGTGCCAGCAGTGACTCCGGGACAGGATTCAATGAGCAGTTCTTC | CASSDSGTGFNEQFF
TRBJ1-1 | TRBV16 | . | TGTGCCAGCAGCCAACTTCTTCGGCAGGTACCTTTCTTT | CASSQLLRQVPFF
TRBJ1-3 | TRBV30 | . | TGTGCCTGGAGTGGGACAGTCTCTGGAAACACCATATATTTT | CAWSGTVSGNTIYF
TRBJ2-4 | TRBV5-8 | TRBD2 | TGTGCCAGCAGCTCCGGGACTAGCGGGAGAGCCAAAAACATTCAGTACTTC | CASSSGTSGRAKNIQYF
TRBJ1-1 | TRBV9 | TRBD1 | TGTGCCAGCAGCGCACTTACAGGGGGCTCTGAAGCTTTCTTT | CASSALTGGSEAFF
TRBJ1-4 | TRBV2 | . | TGTGCCAGCACCAGGGGTATTTCCGCAACTAATGAAAAACTGTTTTTT | CASTRGISATNEKLFF
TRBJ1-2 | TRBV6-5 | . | TGTGCCACCTCATCGGGCGGGGCCGAAGGGCATGGCTACACCTTC | CATSSGGAEGHGYTF
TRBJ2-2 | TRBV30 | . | TGTGCCTGGGAGGGGGTGGGCGGTCCCGGCTCCGGGGAGCTGTTTTTT | CAWEGVGGPGSGELFF
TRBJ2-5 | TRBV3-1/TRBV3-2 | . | TGTGCCAGCAGCCAACGTCGTGACAGATCCCAAGAGACCCAGTACTTC | CASSQRRDRSQETQYF
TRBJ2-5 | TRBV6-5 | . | TGTGCCAGCAGTACACGACAGGGAGGGACCCAGTACTTC | CASSTRQGGTQYF
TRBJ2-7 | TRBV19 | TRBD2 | TGTGCCAGTAGTAAGGGTCTTCTAGCGGGTATGTCCTACGAGCAGTACTTC | CASSKGLLAGMSYEQYF
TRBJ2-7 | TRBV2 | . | TGTGCCAGCAGTGAATCCGGGATCCACACCTACGAGCAGTACTTC | CASSESGIHTYEQYF
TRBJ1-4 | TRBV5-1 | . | TGCGCCAGCTCAGGGGAAATAGCCGAAAAACTGTTTTTT | CASSGEIAEKLFF
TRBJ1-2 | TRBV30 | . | TGTGCCTGGAGGGGCCAGGGGATTAGATATGGCTACACCTTC | CAWRGQGIRYGYTF